The clone carrying this T cell receptor beta chain occurred once. Antigen unknown. TCRdb's table, derived via immunoSEQ multiplex PCR, lists solely in-frame clones and lacks some. The table lists some 150,000 clones, more than 75% of them singletons. The source of the sample is a study of cytomegalovirus exposure and HLA in healthy donors. Study-level background: The approximately 110 validation repertoires used the same platform as the 666 first-cohort repertoires, a later analysis reported.

The study, taken as a whole, reports: Most TCR sequences were rare, but some public TCRs occurred in many donors.

The CDR3 contains 15 residues. The V gene's germline CDR1 is WSHSY and CDR2 SAAADI. V lost 3 bases and J lost 8; bases outside the gene matches: 11. The V gene is TRBV10-2, the J gene TRBJ1-2; 8 bases agree with TRBD1. The sequence was collected from a man between 18 and 29 years old in good health and CMV-seronegative. What was sequenced was PBMCs. DNA of the CDR3: TGCGCCAGCAGTGACGACAGGGGTTTTGTCTACGGCTACACCTTC. As protein: CASSDDRGFVYGYTF.